This T cell receptor (beta chain) was sequenced in a study of quantifying T cell responses using KT2 cells. As for the study in general: TCR alpha and beta constant-region primers primed reverse transcription of RNA.

CDR3 size: 17 residues. This clonotype was seen repeatedly, ten times or more. The cDNA 3' end received a ligated oligonucleotide with a UMI. The first PCR ran 4 to 5 cycles with an equimolar RC1.1 and RC1.2 beta primer mix. TCRdb reprocessed the UMI-ligation and nested PCR reads via MiXCR and lists one record per CDR3 protein. The data contain tens of thousands of distinct CDR3 sequences, more than 7% of them singletons. This receptor was taken from a human donor. This rearrangement joins TRBV21-1 to TRBJ1-1; TRBD1 was called by the table and not checked on the DNA. TRBV21-1 is a pseudogene locus. Sequencing was performed on PBMCs spiked with cells of the T cell clone KT2. Here the CDR3 reads CASRKRRGRGGSTEAFF. Here the CDR3 DNA reads TGTGCCAGCAGGAAACGCAGGGGGCGAGGAGGAAGCACTGAAGCTTTCTTT.